Shown below are 2 T cell receptor beta chains from a single sample sequenced in a study of T cell changes during pregnancy in multiple sclerosis. Assay used: immunoSEQ multiplex PCR; TCRdb lists only in-frame clones, some missing. The sample holds approximately 40,000 clones; roughly nine tenths are singletons and the top ten take 1% to 1.5%. Sample: CD4+ T cells from peripheral blood mononuclear cells, taken in the second trimester of pregnancy. The receptor source for this set is a female donor with multiple sclerosis, enrolled in a pregnancy study.

The chain employs TRBV2 and TRBJ2-3, with 9 bases that match TRBD1. CDR1 is SNHLY, CDR2 FYNNEI, per germline. CDR3 size: 16 residues. V lost 6 bases, J lost 2 bases, and 9 bases stayed unmatched. In DNA form, the CDR3 reads TGTGCCAGCAGACAAACCGGGACAGGGAACACAGATACGCAGTATTTT. Its protein is CASRQTGTGNTDTQYF. The full variable domain, with the rest looked up from reference TRBV2 and TRBJ2-3, is EPEVTQTPSHQVTQMGQEVILRCVPISNHLYFYWYRQILGQKVEFLVSFYNNEISEKSEIFDDQFSVERPDGSNFTLKIRSTKLEDSAMYFCASRQTGTGNTDTQYFGPGTRLTVL.

This chain joins TRBV29-1 and TRBJ2-2; TRBD2 aligns across 8 bases. Germline V gives CDR1 SQVTM, CDR2 ANQGSEA. The trim removed 5 bases at V and 2 bases at J, leaving 7 bases unmatched. This CDR3 has 15 amino acids. CDR3 sequence (DNA): TGCAGCGTTTCCACCCTAGCGGGTAACACCGGGGAGCTGTTTTTT. Protein: CSVSTLAGNTGELFF.